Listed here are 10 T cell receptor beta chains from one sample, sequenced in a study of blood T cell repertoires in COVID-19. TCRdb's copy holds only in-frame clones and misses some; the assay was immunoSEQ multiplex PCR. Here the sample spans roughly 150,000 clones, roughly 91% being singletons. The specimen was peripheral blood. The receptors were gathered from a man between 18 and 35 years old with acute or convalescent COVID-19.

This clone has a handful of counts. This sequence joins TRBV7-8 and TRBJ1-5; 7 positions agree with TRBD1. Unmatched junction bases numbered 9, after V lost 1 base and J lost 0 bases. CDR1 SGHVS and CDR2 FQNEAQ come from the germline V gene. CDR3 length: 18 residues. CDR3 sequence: CASSLVGGPGYSNQPQHF. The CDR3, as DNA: TGTGCCAGCAGCTTAGTAGGGGGCCCGGGGTATAGCAATCAGCCCCAGCATTTT.

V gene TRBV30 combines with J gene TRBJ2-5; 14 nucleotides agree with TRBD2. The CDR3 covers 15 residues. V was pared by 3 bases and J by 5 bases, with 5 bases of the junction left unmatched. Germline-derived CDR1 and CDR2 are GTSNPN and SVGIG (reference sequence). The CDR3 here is CAWRGLAGVWETQYF. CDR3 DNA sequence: TGTGCCTGGAGGGGACTAGCGGGAGTGTGGGAGACCCAGTACTTC.

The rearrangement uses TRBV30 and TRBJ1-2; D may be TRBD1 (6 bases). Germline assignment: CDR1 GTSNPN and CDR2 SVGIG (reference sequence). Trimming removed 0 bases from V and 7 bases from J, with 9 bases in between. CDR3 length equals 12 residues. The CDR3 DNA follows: TGTGCCTGGAGTGTGGCCAGGGGTGGCTACACCTTC. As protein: CAWSVARGGYTF.

The CDR3 reads CASRPTGALYNSPLHF. The CDR3 DNA reads as TGTGCCAGCAGGCCGACAGGGGCATTATATAATTCACCCCTCCACTTT. The rearrangement uses TRBV27 and TRBJ1-6; 8 positions match TRBD1. CDR3 size: 16 residues. Germline lookup yields CDR1 MNHEY and CDR2 SMNVEV (reference sequence). V lost 6 bases, J lost 4 bases, and 8 bases stayed unmatched.

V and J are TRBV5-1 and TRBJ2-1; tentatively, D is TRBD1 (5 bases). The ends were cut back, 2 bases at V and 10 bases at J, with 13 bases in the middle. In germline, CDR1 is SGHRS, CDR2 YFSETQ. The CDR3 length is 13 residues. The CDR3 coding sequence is TGCGCCAGCAGCTTCGACAGAGGTATAGAGCAGTTCTTC. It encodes CASSFDRGIEQFF.

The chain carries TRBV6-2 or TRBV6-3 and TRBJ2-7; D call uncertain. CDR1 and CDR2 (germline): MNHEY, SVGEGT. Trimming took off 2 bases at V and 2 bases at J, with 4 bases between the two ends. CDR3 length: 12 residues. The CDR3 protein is CASSYPAYEQYF. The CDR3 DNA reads TGTGCCAGCAGTTACCCTGCCTACGAGCAGTACTTC.

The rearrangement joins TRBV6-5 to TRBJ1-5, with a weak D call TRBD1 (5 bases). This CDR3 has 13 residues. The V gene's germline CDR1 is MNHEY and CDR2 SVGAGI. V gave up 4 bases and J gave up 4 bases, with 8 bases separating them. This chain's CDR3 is CASSLTVNQPQHF. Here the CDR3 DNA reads TGTGCCAGCAGTTTGACAGTTAATCAGCCCCAGCATTTT.

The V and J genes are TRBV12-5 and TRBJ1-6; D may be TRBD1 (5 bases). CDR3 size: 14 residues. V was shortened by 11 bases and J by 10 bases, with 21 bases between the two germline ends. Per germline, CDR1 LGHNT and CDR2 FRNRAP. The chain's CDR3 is CAPHCGRAASPLHF. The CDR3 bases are TGTGCTCCACACTGCGGCAGGGCGGCATCACCCCTCCACTTT.

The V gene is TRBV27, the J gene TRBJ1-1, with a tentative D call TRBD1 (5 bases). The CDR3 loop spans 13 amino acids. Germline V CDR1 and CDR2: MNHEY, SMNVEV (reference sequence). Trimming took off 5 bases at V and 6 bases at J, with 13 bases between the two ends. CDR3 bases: TGTGCCAGCAGTCCCGGGTGGGGGGCTGAAGCTTTCTTT. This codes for CASSPGWGAEAFF.

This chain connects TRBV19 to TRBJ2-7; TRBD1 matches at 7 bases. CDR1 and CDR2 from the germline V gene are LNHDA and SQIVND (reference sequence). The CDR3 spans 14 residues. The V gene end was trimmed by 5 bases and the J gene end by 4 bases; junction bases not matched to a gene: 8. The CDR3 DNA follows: TGTGCCAGTAGTTCTGCCGGGACAGCTTACGAGCAGTACTTC. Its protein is CASSSAGTAYEQYF.